These T cell receptor beta chains were read from a single sample in a study of CD8+ T cells in alopecia areata. Sequencing was performed with immunoSEQ multiplex PCR; in TCRdb, only in-frame clones are kept and a portion is missing. The table shows 150,000 to 250,000 clones, with over 45% occurring only once. Sample: CD4+ T cells sorted from blood, taken at week 24, from a patient treated with tofacitinib. These receptors were obtained from a human donor with alopecia areata. Each CDR3 is given with its conserved first and last residue. Fields, in order: clone size, J gene, V gene, D gene, CDR3 protein, CDR3 DNA. A D gene is named only where the DNA matches it firmly. Clone sizes are given selectively: once, few, many, or a class where the clone is expanded.

.	TRBJ1-4	TRBV29-1	.	CSAGQRNEKLFF	TGCAGCGCCGGGCAGAGGAACGAAAAACTGTTTTTT
.	TRBJ2-5	TRBV7-3	TRBD1	CASSTDRGETQYF	TGTGCCAGCAGCACCGACAGGGGAGAGACCCAGTACTTC
.	TRBJ1-1	TRBV5-1	TRBD1	CASSLGQGYTEAFF	TGCGCCAGCAGCCTTGGACAGGGGTATACTGAAGCTTTCTTT
.	TRBJ2-7	TRBV5-1	TRBD2	CASSLGLASYEQYF	TGCGCCAGCAGTTTGGGACTAGCGAGCTACGAGCAGTACTTC
.	TRBJ2-1	TRBV25-1	.	CASSEFGLNEQFF	TGTGCCAGCAGTGAATTTGGGCTCAATGAGCAGTTCTTC
few	TRBJ1-1	TRBV11-2	TRBD1	CASSFTGGAGTEAFF	TGTGCCAGCAGCTTCACAGGGGGCGCAGGCACTGAAGCTTTCTTT
once	TRBJ2-6	TRBV11-2	.	CASTNRLGANVLTF	TGTGCCAGCACCAACCGGCTTGGGGCCAACGTCCTGACTTTC
.	TRBJ2-7	TRBV4-3	.	CASSPTFGGAYEQYF	TGCGCCAGCAGCCCCACGTTCGGCGGGGCCTACGAGCAGTACTTC
.	TRBJ2-7	TRBV5-4	.	CASSSARPVEQYF	TGTGCCAGCAGCTCGGCGCGGCCCGTCGAGCAGTACTTC
.	TRBJ2-3	TRBV5-1	.	CASSLEGDTQYF	TGCGCCAGCAGCTTGGAGGGAGATACGCAGTATTTT
.	TRBJ2-3	TRBV9	TRBD1	CASSATTGGNTDTQYF	TGTGCCAGCAGCGCCACGACAGGGGGCAACACAGATACGCAGTATTTT
.	TRBJ1-2	TRBV25-1	TRBD1	CASSGQGNFYGYTF	TGTGCCAGCAGTGGACAGGGTAACTTCTATGGCTACACCTTC
once	TRBJ2-7	TRBV15	.	CATSGHNEQYF	TGTGCCACCAGCGGGCATAACGAGCAGTACTTC
.	TRBJ1-2	TRBV29-1	.	CSVEVGEGGYTF	TGCAGCGTTGAAGTAGGGGAGGGAGGCTACACCTTC
.	TRBJ2-7	TRBV7-2	TRBD2	CASSLYALAGGRAEQYF	TGTGCCAGCAGCTTATACGCGCTAGCGGGAGGTAGAGCCGAGCAGTACTTC
few	TRBJ2-4	TRBV4-2	.	CASSQDAKNIQYF	TGTGCCAGCAGCCAAGATGCCAAAAACATTCAGTACTTC
.	TRBJ2-7	TRBV4-3	.	CASSQDHGLSYEQYF	TGCGCCAGCAGCCAAGACCACGGACTCTCCTACGAGCAGTACTTC
.	TRBJ1-2	TRBV25-1	.	CASSDGRPRYTF	TGTGCCAGCAGTGATGGGCGCCCTAGATACACCTTC
.	TRBJ2-7	TRBV5-1	TRBD1	CASRTGQVAYEQYF	TGCGCCAGCAGAACCGGACAGGTAGCCTACGAGCAGTACTTC
.	TRBJ2-2	TRBV7-2	.	CASSLGLATAGELFF	TGTGCCAGCAGCTTAGGGCTAGCGACGGCCGGGGAGCTGTTTTTT
few	TRBJ2-3	TRBV2	.	CASSETSVSQF	TGTGCCAGCAGTGAAACATCCGTTAGCCAATTT
.	TRBJ2-7	TRBV25-1	TRBD1	CASTDRTNYEQYF	TGTGCCAGCACGGACAGGACAAATTACGAGCAGTACTTC
.	TRBJ2-3	TRBV4-3	TRBD1	CASSLTGADTQYF	TGCGCCAGCAGCCTCACAGGGGCAGATACGCAGTATTTT
.	TRBJ2-5	TRBV7-2	.	CASSLRRGETQYF	TGTGCCAGCAGCCTGAGAAGGGGGGAGACCCAGTACTTC
.	TRBJ2-5	TRBV7-9	.	CASSLDGGQETQYF	TGTGCCAGCAGCTTAGATGGGGGCCAAGAGACCCAGTACTTC
.	TRBJ2-3	TRBV7-9	.	CASSLGRAADTQYF	TGTGCCAGCAGCTTAGGGCGGGCCGCAGATACGCAGTATTTT
.	TRBJ2-1	TRBV7-9	TRBD2	CASSSRTSGRAFGEQFF	TGTGCCAGCAGCTCAAGGACTAGCGGGAGGGCCTTTGGTGAGCAGTTCTTC
.	TRBJ2-5	TRBV9	TRBD1	CASSVAHDRAQETQYF	TGTGCCAGCAGCGTAGCCCACGACAGGGCCCAAGAGACCCAGTACTTC
.	TRBJ1-1	TRBV7-9	.	CASSLVPGMNTEAFF	TGTGCCAGCAGCTTAGTGCCTGGGATGAACACTGAAGCTTTCTTT
few	TRBJ2-3	TRBV19	TRBD2	CASSTGGTDTQYF	TGTGCCAGTAGTACGGGAGGGACAGATACGCAGTATTTT
.	TRBJ1-4	TRBV4-1	TRBD1	CASSQSRQGGEKLFF	TGCGCCAGCAGCCAATCTAGACAGGGAGGTGAAAAACTGTTTTTT
.	TRBJ2-4	TRBV19	TRBD1	CASSNRDRANIQYF	TGTGCCAGTAGTAACCGGGACAGAGCAAACATTCAGTACTTC
.	TRBJ2-1	TRBV10-3	TRBD1	CAISESGTGEQFF	TGTGCCATCAGTGAGTCAGGGACAGGGGAGCAGTTCTTC
.	TRBJ1-4	TRBV9	.	CASSVAGANEKLFF	TGTGCCAGCAGCGTTGCGGGGGCCAATGAAAAACTGTTTTTT
few	TRBJ1-1	TRBV28	.	CASSRMPPLNTEAFF	TGTGCCAGCAGCCGAATGCCACCTTTGAACACTGAAGCTTTCTTT
few	TRBJ1-2	TRBV18	TRBD1	CASSPDRERAGYTF	TGTGCCAGCTCACCTGACAGGGAAAGGGCTGGCTACACCTTC
.	TRBJ1-2	TRBV5-1	TRBD1	CASSSDREAEGYTF	TGCGCCAGCAGCTCGGACAGGGAGGCGGAAGGCTACACCTTC
.	TRBJ1-2	TRBV15	TRBD1	CATSLDRGYGYTF	TGTGCCACCAGCCTGGACAGGGGTTATGGCTACACCTTC
.	TRBJ1-2	TRBV30	TRBD1	CAWSRQGNYGYTF	TGTGCCTGGAGTCGACAGGGGAACTATGGCTACACCTTC
few	TRBJ1-2	TRBV4-3	.	CASSQDSVTVDYGYTF	TGCGCCAGCAGCCAAGATTCGGTCACCGTAGACTATGGCTACACCTTC
.	TRBJ2-7	TRBV30	TRBD1	CAWSSGDRGGIYEQYF	TGTGCCTGGAGTTCGGGTGACAGGGGAGGAATCTACGAGCAGTACTTC
.	TRBJ2-3	TRBV5-1	.	CASRVQGRTDTQYF	TGCGCCAGCAGAGTCCAGGGACGCACAGATACGCAGTATTTT
.	TRBJ1-2	TRBV19	.	CASSPGVNYGYTF	TGTGCCAGTAGTCCGGGAGTTAACTATGGCTACACCTTC
.	TRBJ1-1	TRBV18	.	CASSPFSTRRGNTEAFF	TGTGCCAGCTCGCCATTTTCCACACGCAGGGGGAACACTGAAGCTTTCTTT
.	TRBJ2-5	TRBV6-6	.	CASTPERWETQYF	TGTGCCAGCACTCCGGAACGTTGGGAGACCCAGTACTTC
.	TRBJ2-3	TRBV6-6	TRBD2	CASTLNRGGSTDTQYF	TGTGCCAGCACCCTCAATCGGGGCGGGAGTACTGATACGCAGTATTTT
once	TRBJ2-1	TRBV5-6	TRBD1	CASSLSTGQIYNEQFF	TGTGCCAGCAGCTTGTCCACGGGACAGATCTACAATGAGCAGTTCTTC
.	TRBJ1-1	TRBV29-1	.	CSVVEGNTEAFF	TGCAGCGTTGTAGAGGGGAACACTGAAGCTTTCTTT
.	TRBJ2-3	TRBV6-5	TRBD2	CASSLRLAVTDTQYF	TGTGCCAGCAGTTTGAGACTAGCGGTCACAGATACGCAGTATTTT
.	TRBJ1-1	TRBV18	TRBD1	CASSPPFDDREPNTEAFF	TGTGCCAGCTCACCACCATTCGACGACAGGGAGCCGAACACTGAAGCTTTCTTT
.	TRBJ1-1	TRBV18	.	CASSGLNTEAFF	TGTGCCAGCTCGGGCTTAAACACTGAAGCTTTCTTT
.	TRBJ2-3	TRBV4-3	TRBD2	CASSQGRLAGTDTQYF	TGCGCCAGCAGCCAAGGACGACTAGCGGGCACAGATACGCAGTATTTT